This is a list of T cell receptor beta chains from one sample in a study of blood T cell repertoires in COVID-19. Data came from immunoSEQ multiplex PCR; TCRdb stores just in-frame clones and leaves some out. The data contain approximately 110,000 clones, about 91% of them singletons. Material for sequencing was peripheral blood. The receptors stem from a woman aged 50 to 65 with active or convalescent COVID-19. CDR3s include the opening cysteine and the closing phenylalanine or tryptophan. A D gene is named only where the DNA matches it firmly. The size field is filled for only some rows; it gives once, few, many or a size class.

d_call j_call clone_size cdr3_length v_call cdr3_nt cdr3_aa
. TRBJ2-1 . 12 TRBV13 TGTGCCAGCAGCTCGGACTTCAATGAGCAGTTCTTC CASSSDFNEQFF
. TRBJ1-5 . 14 TRBV15 TGTGCCACCAGCAGAGAACAGAGCAATCAGCCCCAGCATTTT CATSREQSNQPQHF
. TRBJ1-4 . 14 TRBV6-5 TGTGCCGGGGGGATTCTTGGAGCTAATGAAAAACTGTTTTTT CAGGILGANEKLFF
. TRBJ2-7 . 14 TRBV3-1/TRBV3-2 TGTGCCAGCAGCCAAGATCGACTAGTCTACGAGCAGTACTTC CASSQDRLVYEQYF
. TRBJ2-7 few 14 TRBV28 TGTGCCAGCACTTCCCTAGACGGTGCCTACGAGCAGTACTTC CASTSLDGAYEQYF
TRBD2 TRBJ2-5 . 14 TRBV20-1 TGCAGTGCTAGTATAGCGGGAGGCAAAGAGACCCAGTACTTC CSASIAGGKETQYF
. TRBJ1-2 once 16 TRBV25-1 TGTGCCAGCAGTGAAGTTGGAGGGGCGGCTAGCTATGGCTACACCTTC CASSEVGGAASYGYTF
. TRBJ2-1 . 14 TRBV6-5 TGTGCCAGCAGCCCAGCGGCCCCAGGCCCTGAGCAGTTCTTC CASSPAAPGPEQFF
TRBD2 TRBJ2-1 . 14 TRBV27 TGTGCCAGCAGACCCTCGATTAGCGGGGGAGAGCAGTTCTTC CASRPSISGGEQFF
. TRBJ1-5 . 14 TRBV18 TGTGCCAGCTCACCCAACAGGGACAATCAGCCCCAGCATTTT CASSPNRDNQPQHF
. TRBJ2-1 . 15 TRBV4-3 TGCGCCAGCAGCCAAGTTGCGGGAACGTTCAATGAGCAGTTCTTC CASSQVAGTFNEQFF
TRBD1 TRBJ1-2 . 15 TRBV7-9 TGTGCCAGCAGGTCGAGGGGGGACAGGGGATATGGCTACACCTTC CASRSRGDRGYGYTF
TRBD1 TRBJ2-2 . 15 TRBV7-2 TGTGCCAGCAGCCCCCGACAGGGGTTACACGGGGAGCTGTTTTTT CASSPRQGLHGELFF
TRBD2 TRBJ2-7 . 15 TRBV5-5 TGTGCCAGCAGCTTCGGGGGGAGGGAAACCTACGAGCAGTACTTC CASSFGGRETYEQYF
. TRBJ2-7 . 15 TRBV7-2 TGTGCCAGCAGCGCCCCGGGACTCCCATTTGACGAGCAGTACTTC CASSAPGLPFDEQYF
TRBD2 TRBJ2-1 few 15 TRBV4-2 TGTGCCAGCAGCCAAGAAGGGCGGGAGGATAATGAGCAGTTCTTC CASSQEGREDNEQFF
. TRBJ1-3 . 13 TRBV3-1/TRBV3-2 TGTGCCAGCAGCCAAGGCTATGGAAACACCATATATTTT CASSQGYGNTIYF
TRBD1 TRBJ1-5 . 16 TRBV7-2 TGTGCCAGCAGCTCCGGGACAGGCCCACGGTCCCAGCCCCAGCATTTT CASSSGTGPRSQPQHF
. TRBJ1-1 . 15 TRBV27 TGTGCCAGCAGTTCGGCAAGGGGATACCCGCGACGGGTTTTCTTT CASSSARGYPRRVFF